A single sample gave rise to the 6 T cell receptor beta chains below, sequenced in a study of T-cell memory formation after mild COVID-19. TCRdb re-derived calls from the 5' RACE reads in MiXCR, one entry per CDR3 protein. The sample yields approximately 430,000 distinct CDR3 sequences, 20% to 30% seen once. The sequenced sample consisted of PBMCs or a T cell subset sorted from them (not recorded which). All receptors come from an adult woman who had mild COVID-19 (a few samples of this study predate the infection). Cell type and time point are not known.

Only a few counts were recorded for this clonotype. This chain uses TRBV12-3 or TRBV12-4 with TRBJ2-5; D possibly corresponds to TRBD1 (5 bases). This CDR3 is 14 amino acids long. Trimming removed 6 bases at V and 5 bases at J, with 16 bases between. The CDR3 sequence is CASSPVGLMETQYF. In DNA, the CDR3 is TGTGCCAGCAGCCCTGTGGGGCTTATGGAGACCCAGTACTTC.

This clonotype was seen only a few times. The chain carries TRBV6-5 and TRBJ2-3; 10 positions match TRBD1. Germline trimming cut 0 bases from V and 6 bases from J; bases unmatched to any gene: 3. The CDR3 is 15 residues long. Germline lookup yields CDR1 MNHEY and CDR2 SVGAGI. CDR3 bases: TGTGCCAGCAGTTACTCGGACAGGGGGTCGGATACGCAGTATTTT. Its translation is CASSYSDRGSDTQYF.

This clonotype turned up a few times. The chain couples TRBV6-5 to TRBJ1-1, with 8 positions matching TRBD1. The CDR3 consists of 17 residues. Germline CDR1 MNHEY, CDR2 SVGAGI. The junction had 11 bases not matched to a gene; V was cut back by 4 bases and J by 1 base. The CDR3 DNA is TGTGCCAGCAGTTCATTTCGGACAGGGTGGGAGAACACTGAAGCTTTCTTT. Its protein product is CASSSFRTGWENTEAFF.

The chain is built from TRBV30 and TRBJ1-6, with 8 positions matching TRBD1. CDR1 GTSNPN and CDR2 SVGIG come from the germline V gene (reference sequence). This CDR3 is built from 14 residues. The trim removed 2 bases at V and 7 bases at J, leaving 4 bases unmatched. The DNA for the CDR3 is TGTGCCTGGAGTCCCGGGACAGGAAATTCACCCCTCCACTTT. As protein: CAWSPGTGNSPLHF.

The V gene is TRBV4-1, the J gene TRBJ1-4; possibly TRBD1 for D (5 bases). Looked up from germline, CDR1 is MGHRA and CDR2 is YSYEKL. The CDR3 sequence is 16 residues long. Trimming left V 4 bases short and J 6 bases short, with 18 bases between. CDR3 nucleotide sequence: TGCGCCAGCAGCCTCCGACAGAGGCAAGGGGATGAAAAACTGTTTTTT. It is translated as CASSLRQRQGDEKLFF.

V gene TRBV5-1 combines with J gene TRBJ2-1; a weak D match, TRBD2 (6 bases). Per the germline V gene, CDR1 is SGHRS and CDR2 is YFSETQ. V lost 0 bases, J lost 5 bases, and 21 bases lay in between. CDR3 length: 18 residues. The CDR3, as DNA: TGCGCCAGCAGCTTGGTTCCTCCCTGGGGGGAGGCCCACAATGAGCAGTTCTTC. Translation gives CASSLVPPWGEAHNEQFF.